These 3 T cell receptor beta chains were all obtained from the same sample, sequenced in a study of blood T cell repertoires in COVID-19. Generated by immunoSEQ multiplex PCR, the TCRdb table keeps only in-frame clones and is missing some. The repertoire holds under 300,000 clones, just under 85% seen once, with around 4% in the top ten. The sample comprised peripheral blood. The receptors originated from a man in his forties or fifties with acute or convalescent COVID-19.

The rearrangement joins TRBV27 to TRBJ1-6; 7 nucleotides align to TRBD1. Germline lookup yields CDR1 MNHEY and CDR2 SMNVEV (reference sequence). The CDR3 spans 16 residues. Unmatched junction bases numbered 5, after V lost 2 bases and J lost 4 bases. The CDR3 is CASSLRGTAYNSPLHF. For the CDR3, the DNA is TGTGCCAGCAGTTTACGAGGGACAGCATATAATTCACCCCTCCACTTT.

The chain has TRBV6-5 and TRBJ1-6, with TRBD1 as a possible D gene (5 bases). Trimming cost V 8 bases and J 3 bases, with 14 bases left between them. CDR1 and CDR2 (germline): MNHEY, SVGAGI. This CDR3 contains 15 residues. The CDR3 coding sequence is TGTGCCAGCGGTTCGGGACTGAGCTATAATTCACCCCTCCACTTT. Translation gives CASGSGLSYNSPLHF.

The chain joins TRBV5-5 to TRBJ2-7; 7 positions match TRBD2. The CDR3 contains 16 residues. The germline gives CDR1 SGHKS, CDR2 YYEKEE (reference sequence). V lost 6 bases to trimming and J lost 2 bases; unmatched junction nucleotides: 14. The CDR3: CASTPLGSGRTYEQYF. The CDR3 nucleotides read TGTGCCAGCACGCCCTTAGGGTCCGGGAGGACCTACGAGCAGTACTTC.